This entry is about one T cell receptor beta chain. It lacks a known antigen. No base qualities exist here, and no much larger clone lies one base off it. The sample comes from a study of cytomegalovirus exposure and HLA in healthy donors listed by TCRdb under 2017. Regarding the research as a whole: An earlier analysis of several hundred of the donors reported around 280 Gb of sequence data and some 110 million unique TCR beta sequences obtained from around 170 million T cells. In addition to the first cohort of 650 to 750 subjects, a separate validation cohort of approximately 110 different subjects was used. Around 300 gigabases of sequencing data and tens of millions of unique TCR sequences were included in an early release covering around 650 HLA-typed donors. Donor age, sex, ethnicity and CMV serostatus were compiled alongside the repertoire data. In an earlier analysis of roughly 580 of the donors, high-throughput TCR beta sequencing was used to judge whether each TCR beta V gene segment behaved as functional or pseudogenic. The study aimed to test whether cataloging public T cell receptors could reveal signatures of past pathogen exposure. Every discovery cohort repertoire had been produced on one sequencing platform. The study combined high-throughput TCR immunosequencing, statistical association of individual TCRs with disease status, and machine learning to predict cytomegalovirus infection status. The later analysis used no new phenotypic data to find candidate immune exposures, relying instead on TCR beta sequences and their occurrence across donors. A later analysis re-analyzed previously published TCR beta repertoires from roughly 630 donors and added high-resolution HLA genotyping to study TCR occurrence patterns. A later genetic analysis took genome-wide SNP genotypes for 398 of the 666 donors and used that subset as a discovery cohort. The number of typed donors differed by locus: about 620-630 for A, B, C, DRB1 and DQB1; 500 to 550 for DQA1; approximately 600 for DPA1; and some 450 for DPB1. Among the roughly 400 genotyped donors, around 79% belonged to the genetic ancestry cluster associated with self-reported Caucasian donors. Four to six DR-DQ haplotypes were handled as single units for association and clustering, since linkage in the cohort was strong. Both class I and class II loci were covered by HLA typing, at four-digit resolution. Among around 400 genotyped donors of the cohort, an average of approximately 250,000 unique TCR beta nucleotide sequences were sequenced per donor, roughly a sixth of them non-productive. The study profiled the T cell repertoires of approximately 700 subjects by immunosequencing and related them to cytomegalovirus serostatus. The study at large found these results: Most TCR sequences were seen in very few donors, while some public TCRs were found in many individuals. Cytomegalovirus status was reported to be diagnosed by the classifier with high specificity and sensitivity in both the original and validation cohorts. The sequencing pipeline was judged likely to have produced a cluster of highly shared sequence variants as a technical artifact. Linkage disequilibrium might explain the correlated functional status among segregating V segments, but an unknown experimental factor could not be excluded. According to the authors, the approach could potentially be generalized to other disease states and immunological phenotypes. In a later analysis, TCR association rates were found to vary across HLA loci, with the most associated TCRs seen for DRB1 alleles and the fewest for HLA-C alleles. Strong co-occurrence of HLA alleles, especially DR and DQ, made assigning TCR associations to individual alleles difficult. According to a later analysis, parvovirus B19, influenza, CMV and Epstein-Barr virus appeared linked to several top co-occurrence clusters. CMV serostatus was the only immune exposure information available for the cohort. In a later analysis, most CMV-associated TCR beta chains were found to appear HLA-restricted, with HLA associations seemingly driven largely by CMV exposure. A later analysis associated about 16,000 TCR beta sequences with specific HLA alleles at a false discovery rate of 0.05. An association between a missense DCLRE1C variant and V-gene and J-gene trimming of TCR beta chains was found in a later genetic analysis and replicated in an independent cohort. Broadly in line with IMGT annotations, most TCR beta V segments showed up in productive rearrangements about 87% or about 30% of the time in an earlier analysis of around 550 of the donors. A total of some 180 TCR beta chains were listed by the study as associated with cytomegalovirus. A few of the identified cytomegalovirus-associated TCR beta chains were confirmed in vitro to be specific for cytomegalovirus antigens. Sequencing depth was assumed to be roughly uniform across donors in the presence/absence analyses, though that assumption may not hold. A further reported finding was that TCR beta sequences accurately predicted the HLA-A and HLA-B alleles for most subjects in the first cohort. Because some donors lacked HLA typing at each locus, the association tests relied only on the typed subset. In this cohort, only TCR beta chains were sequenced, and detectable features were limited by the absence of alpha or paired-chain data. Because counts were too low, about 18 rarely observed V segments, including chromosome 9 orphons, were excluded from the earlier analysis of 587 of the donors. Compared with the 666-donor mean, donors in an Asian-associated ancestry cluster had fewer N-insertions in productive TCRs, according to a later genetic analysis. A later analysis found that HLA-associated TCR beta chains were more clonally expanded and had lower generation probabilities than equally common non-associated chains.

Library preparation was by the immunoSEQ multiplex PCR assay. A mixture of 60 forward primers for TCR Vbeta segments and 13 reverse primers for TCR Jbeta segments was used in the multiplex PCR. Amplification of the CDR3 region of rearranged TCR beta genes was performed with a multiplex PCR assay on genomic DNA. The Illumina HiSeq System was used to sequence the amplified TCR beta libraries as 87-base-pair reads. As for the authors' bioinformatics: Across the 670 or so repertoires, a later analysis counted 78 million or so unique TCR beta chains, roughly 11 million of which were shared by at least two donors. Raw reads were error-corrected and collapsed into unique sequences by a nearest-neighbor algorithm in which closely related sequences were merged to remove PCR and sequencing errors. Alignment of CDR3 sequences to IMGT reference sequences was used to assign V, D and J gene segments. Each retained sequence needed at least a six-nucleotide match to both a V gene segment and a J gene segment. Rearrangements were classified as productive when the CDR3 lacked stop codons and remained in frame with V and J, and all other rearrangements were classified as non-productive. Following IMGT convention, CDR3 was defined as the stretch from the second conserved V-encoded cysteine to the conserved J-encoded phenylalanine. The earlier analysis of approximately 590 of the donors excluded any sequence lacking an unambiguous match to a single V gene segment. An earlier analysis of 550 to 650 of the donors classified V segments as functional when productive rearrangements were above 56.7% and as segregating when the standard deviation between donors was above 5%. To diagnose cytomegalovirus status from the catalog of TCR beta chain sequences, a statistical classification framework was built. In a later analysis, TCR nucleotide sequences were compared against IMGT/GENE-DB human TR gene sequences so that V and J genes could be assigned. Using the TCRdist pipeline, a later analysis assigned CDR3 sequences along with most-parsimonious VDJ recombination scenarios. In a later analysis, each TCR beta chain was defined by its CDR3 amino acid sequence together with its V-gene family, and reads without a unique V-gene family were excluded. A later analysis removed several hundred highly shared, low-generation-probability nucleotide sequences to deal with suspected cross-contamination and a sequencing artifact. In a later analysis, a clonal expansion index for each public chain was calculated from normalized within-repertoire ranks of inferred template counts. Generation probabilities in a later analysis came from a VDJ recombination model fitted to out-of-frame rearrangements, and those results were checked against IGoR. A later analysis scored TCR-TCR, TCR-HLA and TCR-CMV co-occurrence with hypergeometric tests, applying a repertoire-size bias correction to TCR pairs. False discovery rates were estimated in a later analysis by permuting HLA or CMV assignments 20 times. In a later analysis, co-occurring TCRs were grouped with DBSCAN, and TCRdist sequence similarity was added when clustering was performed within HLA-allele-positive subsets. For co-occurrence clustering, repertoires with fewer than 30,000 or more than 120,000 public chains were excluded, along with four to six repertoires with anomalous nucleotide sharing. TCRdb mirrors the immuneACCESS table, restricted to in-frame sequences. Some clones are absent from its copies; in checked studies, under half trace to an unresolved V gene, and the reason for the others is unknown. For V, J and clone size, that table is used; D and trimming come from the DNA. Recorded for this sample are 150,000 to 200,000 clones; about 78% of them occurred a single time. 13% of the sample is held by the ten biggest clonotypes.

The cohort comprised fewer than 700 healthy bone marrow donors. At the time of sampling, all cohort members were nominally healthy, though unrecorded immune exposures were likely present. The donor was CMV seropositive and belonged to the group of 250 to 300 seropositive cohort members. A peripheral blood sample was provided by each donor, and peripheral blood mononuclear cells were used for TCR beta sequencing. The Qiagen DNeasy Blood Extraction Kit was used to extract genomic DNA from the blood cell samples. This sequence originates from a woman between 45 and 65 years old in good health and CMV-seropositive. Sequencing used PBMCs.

The sequenced DNA is TGTGCCAGCAGTGAGGCAGGGATTAACTATGGCTACACCTTC. Translated, this gives CASSEAGINYGYTF. The rearranged segments are TRBV6-1 and TRBJ1-2; perhaps TRBD1 is the D gene, with 5 bases matching. V is cut by 3 bases and J by 1 base, and the space between the germline ends is 9 bases. The CDR3, from cysteine to phenylalanine, totals 14 residues. Only CDR3 DNA remains: 42 bases, in frame from the first base. The germline V gene supplies CDR1 MNHNS and CDR2 SASEGT.